The source of this T cell receptor beta chain is a study of blood T cell repertoires in COVID-19. TCRdb's table, derived via immunoSEQ multiplex PCR, lists solely in-frame clones and lacks some. The repertoire has 300,000 to 500,000 clones, around nine tenths of them found once; the top ten carry approximately 0.96%. CDR1 SGDLS and CDR2 YYNGEE come from the germline V gene. Trimming shortened V by 0 bases and J by 11 bases, and 14 bases separated the two germline ends. The CDR3 has 13 residues. This TCR derives from a woman aged 25 to 39 with acute COVID-19. The chain is built from TRBV9 and TRBJ1-1; D might be TRBD1 (5 bases). Specimen: PBMCs or T cells enriched from blood (not recorded which). In DNA, the CDR3 is TGTGCCAGCAGCGTAGCTGGGGCTGCTGGCGCTTTCTTT. Its translation: CASSVAGAAGAFF.